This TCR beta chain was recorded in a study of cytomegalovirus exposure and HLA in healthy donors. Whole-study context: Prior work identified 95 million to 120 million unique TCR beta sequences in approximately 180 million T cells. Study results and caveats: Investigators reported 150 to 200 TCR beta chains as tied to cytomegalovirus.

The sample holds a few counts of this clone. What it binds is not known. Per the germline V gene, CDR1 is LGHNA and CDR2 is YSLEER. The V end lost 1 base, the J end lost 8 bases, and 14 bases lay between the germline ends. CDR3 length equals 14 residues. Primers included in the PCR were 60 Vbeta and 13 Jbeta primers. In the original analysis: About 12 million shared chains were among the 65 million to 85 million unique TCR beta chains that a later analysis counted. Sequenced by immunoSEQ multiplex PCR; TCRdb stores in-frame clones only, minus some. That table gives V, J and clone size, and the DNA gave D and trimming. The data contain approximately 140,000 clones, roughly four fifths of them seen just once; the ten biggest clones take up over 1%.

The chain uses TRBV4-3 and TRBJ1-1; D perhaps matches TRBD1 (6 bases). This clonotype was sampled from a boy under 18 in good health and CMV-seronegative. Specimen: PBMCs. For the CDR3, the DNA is TGCGCCAGCAGCCAAGGTAACGGGCAGGGGGAAGCTTTCTTT. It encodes CASSQGNGQGEAFF.